These 15 T cell receptor beta chains came from one sample sequenced in a study of blood T cell repertoires in COVID-19. The assay was immunoSEQ multiplex PCR, and TCRdb's table has in-frame clones only and misses some. The table has approximately 72,000 clones, approximately 89% seen once. What was sequenced was peripheral blood. These receptors originate from a man between 60 and 70 years old with acute or convalescent COVID-19.

The gene calls are TRBV27 and TRBJ1-5, with a tentative D call TRBD1 (5 bases). CDR3 length equals 13 residues. Germline lookup yields CDR1 MNHEY and CDR2 SMNVEV (reference sequence). Trimming pared 3 bases from V and 6 bases from J, leaving 9 bases between. In DNA form, the CDR3 reads TGTGCCAGCAGTTTCGTTAGGGGTCAGCCCCAGCATTTT. Amino acid sequence: CASSFVRGQPQHF.

The V call is TRBV9, the J call TRBJ2-7; D is possibly TRBD2 (6 bases). Trimming left V 2 bases short and J 4 bases short, with 19 bases between. The CDR3 totals 16 residues. Germline CDR1 SGDLS, CDR2 YYNGEE. The CDR3 is CASSVGGGMESYEQYF. CDR3 in DNA: TGTGCCAGCAGCGTGGGTGGGGGGATGGAGTCTTACGAGCAGTACTTC.

The CDR3 DNA sequence: TGTGCCTGGAGTGTACGGGCGGGAATAAGGGATACGCAGTATTTT. It specifies CAWSVRAGIRDTQYF. The chain links TRBV30 to TRBJ2-3; the D gene is possibly TRBD2 (6 bases). V was pared by 0 bases and J by 6 bases, with 16 bases between. This CDR3 is built from 15 residues. The germline V gene encodes CDR1 GTSNPN and CDR2 SVGIG (reference sequence).

The chain carries TRBV19 and TRBJ2-3; 10 bases are a match to TRBD2. The CDR3 has 15 amino acids. Germline V gene data show CDR1 as LNHDA and CDR2 as SQIVND (reference sequence). After removal of 5 bases from V and 4 bases from J, the junction contained 6 bases not matched to a gene. The CDR3 DNA follows: TGTGCCAGTAGTTATCTAGCGGGGGTTCCAGATACGCAGTATTTT. Its translation is CASSYLAGVPDTQYF.

Turning to this clone: Other nucleotide sequences from this sample produce the same CDR3. The V and J genes are TRBV19 and TRBJ1-5; D is undetermined. The CDR3 runs 13 residues. Germline V gives CDR1 LNHDA, CDR2 SQIVND (reference sequence). V lost 3 bases, J lost 7 bases, and 10 bases lay in between. This chain's CDR3 is CASSIGSGQPQHF. The CDR3 DNA is TGTGCCAGTAGTATCGGGAGTGGGCAGCCCCAGCATTTT.

This chain links TRBV5-8 with TRBJ2-3; TRBD2 might be the D (7 bases). Trimming shortened V by 1 base and J by 4 bases, and 10 bases separated the two germline ends. The CDR3 consists of 14 residues. Germline CDR1 is SGHTS and CDR2 is YDEGEE. CDR3 in amino acids: CASSLRGGADTQYF. The CDR3 region has the DNA TGTGCCAGCAGCTTGCGCGGGGGCGCAGATACGCAGTATTTT.

This clone turned up a few times. The gene calls are TRBV10-2 and TRBJ2-7; 10 bases align to TRBD1. Losses at the gene ends were 2 bases for V and 1 base for J; bases not matched to a gene: 5. The CDR3 is 16 amino acids. Germline CDR1 reads WSHSY; CDR2 reads SAAADI. DNA of the CDR3: TGCGCCAGCAGTGAGGTGTGGACAGGGGGGTCCTACGAGCAGTACTTC. Its protein is CASSEVWTGGSYEQYF.

The V gene is TRBV30, the J gene TRBJ2-7; weak D call: TRBD2 (5 bases). In germline, CDR1 is GTSNPN, CDR2 SVGIG (reference sequence). Trimming left V 2 bases short and J 3 bases short, with 14 bases between. CDR3 size: 14 residues. The chain's CDR3 is CAWSFPNGVYEQYF. The CDR3, as DNA: TGTGCCTGGAGTTTCCCAAACGGGGTCTACGAGCAGTACTTC.

The genes are TRBV10-3 and TRBJ1-5, with no clear D. CDR3 length: 14 residues. CDR1 and CDR2 (germline): ENHRY, SYGVKD. V was cut by 4 bases and J by 0 bases, with 7 bases left in between. CDR3 nucleotides: TGTGCCATCAGTGGAGGGAATAGCAATCAGCCCCAGCATTTT. Translation gives CAISGGNSNQPQHF.

V is TRBV5-4 and J is TRBJ2-3; 7 bases fit TRBD2. CDR3 size: 16 residues. The germline CDR1 and CDR2 sequences are SGHNT and YYREEE (reference sequence). Trimming at V came to 2 bases and at J to 2 bases, leaving 8 bases not matched to a gene. The CDR3 DNA reads TGTGCCAGCAGCTTCAGACGAGCGGGGCTCACAGATACGCAGTATTTT. Its translation: CASSFRRAGLTDTQYF.

This chain uses TRBV20-1 with TRBJ2-7, with D uncertain. The CDR3 consists of 11 residues. Deletions cut 1 base from V and 2 bases from J, with 3 bases between. Germline V gene data show CDR1 as DFQATT and CDR2 as SNEGSKA (reference sequence). The CDR3 sequence: CSARATYEQYF. In DNA form, the CDR3 reads TGCAGTGCTAGAGCCACCTACGAGCAGTACTTC.

The DNA for the CDR3 is TGTGCCAGCAGCTTATCGGGGACCGGGGGTGAAAAACTGTTTTTT. This translates into CASSLSGTGGEKLFF. The J gene is TRBJ1-4, the V gene TRBV7-3; a weak D match, TRBD1 (5 bases). Per germline, CDR1 SGHTA and CDR2 FQGTGA. The CDR3 covers 15 residues. V was cut by 2 bases and J by 7 bases, with 14 bases left in between. Looking up the rest from reference TRBV7-3 and TRBJ1-4 gives the full variable domain: GAGVSQTPSNKVTEKGKYVELRCDPISGHTALYWYRQSLGQGPEFLIYFQGTGAADDSGLPNDRFFAVRPEGSVSTLKIQRTERGDSAVYLCASSLSGTGGEKLFFGSGTQLSVL.

CDR3 region: CASRRGTSANQPQHF. DNA of the CDR3: TGTGCCAGCAGACGAGGGACATCCGCCAATCAGCCCCAGCATTTT. This chain joins TRBV3-1 (or the pseudogene TRBV3-2) and TRBJ1-5; tentative D call: TRBD1 (6 bases). The CDR3 loop spans 15 amino acids. V was clipped by 6 bases and J by 3 bases, with 15 bases between them. Germline V gene data show CDR1 as LGHDT and CDR2 as YNNKEL (reference sequence).

The chain's CDR3 is CASSTRGQLSYGYTF. CDR3 DNA: TGTGCCAGCAGCACAAGGGGACAGCTATCCTATGGCTACACCTTC. The chain carries TRBV5-4 and TRBJ1-2, with 7 bases matching TRBD1. This CDR3 spans 15 amino acids. Germline V gene sequence: CDR1 SGHNT, CDR2 YYREEE (reference sequence). Trimming took 4 bases from V and 4 from J; bases not matched to a gene: 10.

CDR3 region: CASSKGQGNNSPLHF. The CDR3 DNA sequence: TGTGCCAGCAGCAAAGGGCAGGGAAATAATTCACCCCTCCACTTT. The chain combines TRBV21-1 with TRBJ1-6; the table assigns TRBD1, which was not confirmed against the DNA. TRBV21-1 is a pseudogene. The CDR3 runs to 15 residues.